One sample yielded the 3 T cell receptor beta chains listed below, sequenced in a study of control samples from healthy donors and cancer patients. Method: immunoSEQ multiplex PCR; TCRdb's copy keeps in-frame clones and lacks some. There are 75,000 to 100,000 clones in the sample; over 85% occur only once, and 2.5% to 3.5% lies in the top ten. Sequenced: blood. The receptors originated from a human donor in good health. The donor label of this sample is uncertain.

The J gene is TRBJ1-6, the V gene TRBV27; 8 bases match TRBD1. Trimming took 6 bases from V and 7 from J; bases not matched to a gene: 5. Germline V CDR1 and CDR2: MNHEY, SMNVEV (reference sequence). CDR3 length: 14 amino acids. CDR3 protein: CASRPGQVNSPLHF. CDR3 coding DNA: TGTGCCAGCAGACCGGGACAGGTAAATTCACCCCTCCACTTT.

The sample holds a few counts of this clone. The chain joins TRBV5-5 to TRBJ1-1; weak D call: TRBD1 (5 bases). Trimming stripped 0 bases from V and 4 bases from J, with 7 bases between. The CDR3 spans 13 residues. Germline loops: CDR1 SGHKS, CDR2 YYEKEE (reference sequence). In DNA form, the CDR3 reads TGTGCCAGCAGCTTGGGGGGCGGCACTGAAGCTTTCTTT. Its protein product is CASSLGGGTEAFF.

The genes are TRBV24-1 and TRBJ2-2, with 8 bases aligning to TRBD2. Per germline, CDR1 KGHDR and CDR2 SFDVKD. The trim removed 7 bases at V and 2 bases at J, leaving 5 bases unmatched. The CDR3 is 15 amino acids. The CDR3 spells CATSRGGANTGELFF. Here the CDR3 DNA reads TGTGCCACCAGCCGGGGGGGGGCTAACACCGGGGAGCTGTTTTTT.